A selection of T cell receptor beta chains follows, all from one sample in a study of technical replicates of blood from several donors. Some clones are missing from TCRdb's copy, which holds only in-frame ones; the method was immunoSEQ multiplex PCR. This table holds tens of thousands of clones, 95% to 96% found once. The sample comprised T cells isolated from PBMCs. These receptors were obtained from a human donor in good health. Each CDR3 is given with its conserved first and last residue. The D gene is left open where the match is weak. Clone size is stated in some rows and not others, as once, few, many or a class when expanded.

.	TRBV6-5	once	TRBJ2-1	CASSYFVATYNEQFF	TGTGCCAGCAGTTACTTCGTAGCGACCTACAATGAGCAGTTCTTC
.	TRBV20-1	.	TRBJ2-7	CSARWGLEQYF	TGCAGTGCTAGATGGGGCCTCGAGCAGTACTTC
.	TRBV18	.	TRBJ2-1	CASSPLSGIYNEQFF	TGTGCCAGCTCACCACTATCGGGGATTTACAATGAGCAGTTCTTC
.	TRBV25-1	.	TRBJ1-2	CASSGSGFGYTF	TGTGCCAGCAGTGGATCAGGGTTTGGCTACACCTTC
.	TRBV5-6	.	TRBJ1-5	CASSLWVGSAQHF	TGTGCCAGCAGCTTGTGGGTCGGGTCAGCCCAGCATTTT
TRBD1	TRBV6-4	.	TRBJ2-6	CASSKGTGVNSGANVLTF	TGTGCCAGCAGTAAGGGGACAGGGGTCAACTCTGGGGCCAACGTCCTGACTTTC
.	TRBV12-5	.	TRBJ1-5	CASGLETISEGYNQPQHF	TGTGCTAGTGGTTTGGAAACCATCAGTGAGGGCTACAATCAGCCCCAGCATTTT
TRBD2	TRBV4-2	.	TRBJ2-3	CASSQDPLAGSVDTQYF	TGTGCCAGCAGCCAAGATCCCCTAGCGGGATCAGTAGATACGCAGTATTTT
.	TRBV7-7	.	TRBJ2-3	CASSLGPRGTDTQYF	TGTGCTAGCAGCCTAGGGCCACGGGGCACAGATACGCAGTATTTT
TRBD1	TRBV11-3	few	TRBJ2-1	CASSPRTGEYNEQFF	TGTGCCAGCAGCCCCAGGACAGGGGAGTACAATGAGCAGTTCTTC
TRBD2	TRBV9	.	TRBJ2-1	CASSVVSGGPYNEQFF	TGTGCCAGCAGCGTAGTTAGCGGGGGACCCTACAATGAGCAGTTCTTC
.	TRBV5-1	.	TRBJ2-3	CASSLTRSTDTQYF	TGCGCCAGCAGCTTGACTAGAAGCACAGATACGCAGTATTTT
.	TRBV6-1	.	TRBJ2-1	CASSVPSRPPPYNEQFF	TGTGCCAGCAGTGTTCCTTCTAGGCCCCCACCCTACAATGAGCAGTTCTTC
.	TRBV29-1	once	TRBJ2-3	CSVERPGGTDTQYF	TGCAGCGTTGAAAGACCCGGGGGCACAGATACGCAGTATTTT
TRBD2	TRBV19	.	TRBJ2-2	CASIPRTSQDTGELFF	TGTGCCAGTATCCCCCGGACTAGTCAGGACACCGGGGAGCTGTTTTTT
TRBD2	TRBV10-3	once	TRBJ2-1	CAVGLAGEYNEQFF	TGTGCCGTGGGACTAGCGGGGGAGTACAATGAGCAGTTCTTC
.	TRBV11-3	.	TRBJ2-2	CASSFDGGDTGELFF	TGTGCCAGCAGCTTTGACGGCGGAGACACCGGGGAGCTGTTTTTT
.	TRBV5-1	.	TRBJ1-5	CASSDGGDQPQHF	TGCGCCAGCAGTGACGGGGGAGATCAGCCCCAGCATTTT
.	TRBV18	.	TRBJ1-4	CASSLQANEKLFF	TGTGCCAGCTCCCTACAGGCTAATGAAAAACTGTTTTTT
.	TRBV6-1	.	TRBJ1-5	CASSEEVRQPQHF	TGTGCCAGCAGTGAAGAAGTGAGGCAGCCCCAGCATTTT
.	TRBV5-4	.	TRBJ2-1	CASSRRDSYNEQFF	TGTGCCAGCAGCCGCCGGGACTCCTACAATGAGCAGTTCTTC
TRBD2	TRBV9	.	TRBJ2-2	CASSVYGLAVNTGELFF	TGTGCCAGCAGCGTGTATGGACTAGCGGTTAACACCGGGGAGCTGTTTTTT
TRBD2	TRBV11-1	.	TRBJ2-3	CASRPIAGGPPGTDTQYF	TGTGCCAGTAGGCCAATAGCGGGAGGGCCCCCTGGCACAGATACGCAGTATTTT
.	TRBV27	.	TRBJ1-1	CASSQQVGGGAFF	TGTGCCAGCAGTCAACAGGTCGGGGGTGGAGCTTTCTTT
TRBD2	TRBV12-5	once	TRBJ2-1	CASGLVGLAGDNEQFF	TGTGCTAGTGGTTTGGTGGGACTAGCGGGGGACAATGAGCAGTTCTTC
.	TRBV4-2	.	TRBJ1-5	CASSQEAGEYQPQHF	TGTGCCAGCAGCCAAGAAGCCGGGGAATACCAGCCCCAGCATTTT
TRBD2	TRBV7-2	.	TRBJ2-3	CASSALADLKVDTQYF	TGTGCCAGCAGCGCTCTAGCGGACCTGAAGGTAGATACGCAGTATTTT
TRBD1	TRBV19	.	TRBJ1-4	CASSPRTGAHEKLFF	TGTGCCAGTAGTCCTAGGACAGGGGCCCATGAAAAACTGTTTTTT